This TCR beta chain was captured by sequencing in a study of cytomegalovirus exposure and HLA in healthy donors. The PCR contained 60 Vbeta and 13 Jbeta primers. Assay used: immunoSEQ multiplex PCR; TCRdb lists only in-frame clones, some missing. The data show 150,000 or so clones, roughly 80% seen once. The junction had 12 bases not matched to a gene; V was cut back by 3 bases and J by 4 bases. The germline V gene encodes CDR1 SGHDT and CDR2 YYEEEE. This CDR3 region has 17 residues. The material sequenced was PBMCs. V gene TRBV5-6 combines with J gene TRBJ2-1; TRBD2 matches at 8 bases. The sequence came from a man aged 30 to 45 in good health and CMV-seronegative. DNA of the CDR3: TGTGCCAGCAGCTCCCTGCCCGGGACTAGGACTTACAATGAGCAGTTCTTC. Translation gives CASSSLPGTRTYNEQFF.